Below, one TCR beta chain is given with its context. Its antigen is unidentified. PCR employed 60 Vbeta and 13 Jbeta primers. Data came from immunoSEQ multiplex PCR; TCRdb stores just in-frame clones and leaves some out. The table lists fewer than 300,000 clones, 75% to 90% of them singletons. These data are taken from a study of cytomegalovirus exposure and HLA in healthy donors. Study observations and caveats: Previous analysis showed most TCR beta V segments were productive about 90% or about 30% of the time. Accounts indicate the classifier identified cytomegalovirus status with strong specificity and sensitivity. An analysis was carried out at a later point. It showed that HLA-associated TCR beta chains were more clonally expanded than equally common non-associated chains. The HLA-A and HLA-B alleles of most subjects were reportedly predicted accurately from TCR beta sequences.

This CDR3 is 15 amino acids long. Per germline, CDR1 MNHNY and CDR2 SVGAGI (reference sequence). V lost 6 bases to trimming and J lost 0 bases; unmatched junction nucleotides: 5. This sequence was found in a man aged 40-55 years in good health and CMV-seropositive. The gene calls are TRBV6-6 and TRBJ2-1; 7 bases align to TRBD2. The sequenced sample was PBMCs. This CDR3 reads CASRQSSGSYNEQFF. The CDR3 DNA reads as TGTGCCAGCAGACAATCTAGCGGCTCCTACAATGAGCAGTTCTTC.